Sequencing of this T cell receptor (beta chain) was carried out in a study of beta chain features in type 1 diabetes. In this sample, this clone turned up once. No antigen is known for it. The same CDR3 also results from other DNA sequences found in this sample. This CDR3 has 11 amino acids. Germline CDR1 reads KGHSH; CDR2 reads LQKENI. Trimming stripped 1 base from V and 5 bases from J, with 2 bases between. Since all of the isolated RNA was reverse transcribed, expressed TCRB transcripts were what got sequenced. Sequencing used immunoSEQ multiplex PCR; TCRdb keeps in-frame clones, though not all of them. The sample holds about 620,000 clones; around 15% are singletons and the top ten take 0.093%. Study results and limitations: A definitive answer on HLA type influencing TCRB rearrangement was not reached here.

The material sequenced was naive CD4+ T cells from blood. This chain connects TRBV18 to TRBJ1-2, with D hard to call. The clonotype originates from a man between 18 and 29 years old in good health. The CDR3 loop is CASSPQYGYTF. The CDR3 DNA is TGTGCCAGCTCACCACAGTATGGCTACACCTTC.